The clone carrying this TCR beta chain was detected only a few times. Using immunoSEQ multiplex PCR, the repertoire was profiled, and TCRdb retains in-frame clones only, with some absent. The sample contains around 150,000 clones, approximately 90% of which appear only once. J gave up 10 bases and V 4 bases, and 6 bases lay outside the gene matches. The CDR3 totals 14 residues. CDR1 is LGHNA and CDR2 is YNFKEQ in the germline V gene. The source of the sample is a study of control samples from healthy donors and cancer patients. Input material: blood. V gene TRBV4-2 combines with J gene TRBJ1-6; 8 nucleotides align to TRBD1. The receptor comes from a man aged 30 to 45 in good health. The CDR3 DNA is TGTGCCAGCAGCCGGGGACAGGCGGACTCACCCCTCCACTTT. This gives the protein CASSRGQADSPLHF.